Listed here is a single T cell receptor beta chain. One entry per CDR3 protein results from TCRdb running MiXCR on the RT-PCR reads. The table lists hundreds of thousands of distinct CDR3 sequences, about 14% of them singletons. The sequenced material came from memory CD4+ T cells from blood. The source of this sequence is a female donor in good health, serving as a healthy control.

CDR3 residues: CASSRTGLWDIQYF. The CDR3 bases are TGTGCCAGCAGCCGCACAGGGTTGTGGGACATTCAGTACTTC. This chain connects TRBV6-2 or TRBV6-3 to TRBJ2-4; tentatively, D is TRBD1 (6 bases). The V gene lost 6 bases and the J gene lost 8 bases, with 17 bases spanning the gap. Germline V gives CDR1 MNHEY, CDR2 SVGEGT. The length of the CDR3 is 14 residues.